The T cell receptor (beta chain) under discussion was sequenced for a study of T cells after yellow fever vaccination. Findings and caveats of the study: Clones that expanded after primary vaccination mostly reappeared after the booster (around 96% CD4, around 87% CD8). Only a minor proportion of clonotypes was detected across both CD4 and CD8 compartments.

A note on this clonotype: Its antigen is currently unknown.

TCRdb re-called the 5' RACE reads through MiXCR, storing one row per CDR3 protein. The sample carries over 150,000 distinct CDR3 sequences, about 6.2% recorded once. The germline V and J ends were trimmed by 3 bases and 3 bases, with 7 bases remaining between them. Germline V gives CDR1 SGHDT, CDR2 YYEEEE. This CDR3 is 13 amino acids long. The sample consisted of CD4+ T cells sorted from PBMCs, taken on the day of the first yellow fever vaccination. The chain carries TRBV5-6 and TRBJ2-1, with a possible D match to TRBD1 (6 bases). The sequence was obtained from a man between 18 and 35 years old who received the YFV17D yellow fever vaccine. The CDR3 DNA reads as TGTGCCAGCAGCTCAGGGGTCTACAATGAGCAGTTCTTC. Translated: CASSSGVYNEQFF.